The clone carrying this T cell receptor beta chain was detected a few times. Antigen: not known. The data were obtained in a study of T cells in Graves' hyperthyroidism and ophthalmopathy. Trimming removed 3 bases from V and 10 bases from J; junction bases left unmatched: 5. CDR1 MNHEY and CDR2 SMNVEV come from the germline V gene (reference sequence). There are 14 residues in the CDR3. Progressors' blood was drawn at hyperthyroidism diagnosis, before ophthalmopathy symptoms. TCR beta CDR3 regions were amplified from RNA. Primed by the HTBI set, a first-round RT-PCR was run on the TCR CDR3. One entry per CDR3 protein results from TCRdb running MiXCR on the multiplex PCR reads. Here the sample spans around 700,000 distinct CDR3 sequences, roughly a sixth being singletons. Study results and limitations: Among thyroid clonotypes expanded above 0.001, most also appeared in blood.

The sequenced material came from blood. The V gene is TRBV27, the J gene TRBJ1-6, with 8 bases identical to TRBD1. The sequence was obtained from a woman in her 50s with Graves' hyperthyroidism that later progressed to Graves' ophthalmopathy. CDR3 amino acids: CASSLQGAGSPLHF. CDR3 nucleotide sequence: TGTGCCAGCAGTTTGCAGGGGGCAGGATCACCCCTCCACTTT.